The rows below give T cell receptor beta chains drawn from one sample of a study of T-cell reconstitution after alpha-beta-depleted transplantation in children. TCRdb re-called the PCR reads through MiXCR, storing one row per CDR3 protein. The profile covers around 70,000 distinct CDR3 sequences, with roughly a tenth appearing a single time and around 13% taken by the ten largest. The input for sequencing was PBMCs, taken before TCRalphabeta/CD19-depleted stem cell transplant. The source is a boy younger than 18 with acute myeloid leukemia, due to receive a stem cell transplant. Both conserved end residues are trimmed from each CDR3.

V gene,CDR3 protein
TRBV3-1,ASSQDTEYNEQF
TRBV7-9,ASSLVGGTGELF
TRBV20-1,SASHSYPMDTGELF
TRBV5-6,ASTTVVEGTEAF
TRBV5-1,ASGTSGREVATQY
TRBV5-1,ARSLSAVNTEAF
TRBV20-1,SAYMSNQPQH
TRBV20-1,SAIRSSYEQY
TRBV28,ASSLQGAGNTIY
TRBV4-2,ASSHRGGPLSSYNEQF
TRBV20-1,SALPRTGEQY
TRBV7-2,ASRSSGGDFYEQY
TRBV5-1,ASRLGTVGDNEQF
TRBV12-3/TRBV12-4,ASSLRAGTGLTDTQY
TRBV20-1,SATRTEIQETQY
TRBV5-1,ASSRKTSGGGTDTQY
TRBV10-2,ASKITSGGTDTQY
TRBV11-3,ASSWNRGPITDTQY
TRBV12-3/TRBV12-4,ASCFLRLQGGFQETQY
TRBV11-2,ASSKPGQGTDTQY
TRBV11-1,ASSYRPGSNEQF
TRBV6-1,ASSQNYRFGSGANVLT
TRBV4-1,ASSRGGGLNEKLF
TRBV5-1,ASSPETSGGRDEQF
TRBV29-1,SVDEGGVYNEQF
TRBV4-1,ASSQDMVQGGYT
TRBV5-6,ASSWDRADEQY
TRBV2,ATRSSGTSQDTQY
TRBV10-3,AISEPGQGGYNEQF
TRBV7-3,ASSLSPSGIYEQY
TRBV6-1,ATRLTLAANTGELF
TRBV11-2,ASSSVFFEVGTDTQY
TRBV7-9,ASLERESVGTQY
TRBV15,ATSTAGLAGGREQF
TRBV5-6,ASSFSGWGYNEQF
TRBV6-2/TRBV6-3,ASSYSGLNTEAF
TRBV7-9,ASSFGTSGDNEQF
TRBV6-2/TRBV6-3,ASSYSRLPGQGERRFNEKLF
TRBV12-3/TRBV12-4,ASSLGAGSGQPQH
TRBV7-2,ASSFSYTGELF
TRBV7-2,ASSSRDRGNYNEQF
TRBV27,ASSFLSGGAGTQY
TRBV18,ASSLGGDTEAF
TRBV7-2,ASSLVSSNTEAF
TRBV12-3/TRBV12-4,ASSPKNIQY
TRBV11-1,ASSPNLNTDTQY
TRBV7-9,ASSLSRGRTEAF
TRBV12-3/TRBV12-4,ASSLAAGIGNQPQH
TRBV27,ASSPRHLPDTQY